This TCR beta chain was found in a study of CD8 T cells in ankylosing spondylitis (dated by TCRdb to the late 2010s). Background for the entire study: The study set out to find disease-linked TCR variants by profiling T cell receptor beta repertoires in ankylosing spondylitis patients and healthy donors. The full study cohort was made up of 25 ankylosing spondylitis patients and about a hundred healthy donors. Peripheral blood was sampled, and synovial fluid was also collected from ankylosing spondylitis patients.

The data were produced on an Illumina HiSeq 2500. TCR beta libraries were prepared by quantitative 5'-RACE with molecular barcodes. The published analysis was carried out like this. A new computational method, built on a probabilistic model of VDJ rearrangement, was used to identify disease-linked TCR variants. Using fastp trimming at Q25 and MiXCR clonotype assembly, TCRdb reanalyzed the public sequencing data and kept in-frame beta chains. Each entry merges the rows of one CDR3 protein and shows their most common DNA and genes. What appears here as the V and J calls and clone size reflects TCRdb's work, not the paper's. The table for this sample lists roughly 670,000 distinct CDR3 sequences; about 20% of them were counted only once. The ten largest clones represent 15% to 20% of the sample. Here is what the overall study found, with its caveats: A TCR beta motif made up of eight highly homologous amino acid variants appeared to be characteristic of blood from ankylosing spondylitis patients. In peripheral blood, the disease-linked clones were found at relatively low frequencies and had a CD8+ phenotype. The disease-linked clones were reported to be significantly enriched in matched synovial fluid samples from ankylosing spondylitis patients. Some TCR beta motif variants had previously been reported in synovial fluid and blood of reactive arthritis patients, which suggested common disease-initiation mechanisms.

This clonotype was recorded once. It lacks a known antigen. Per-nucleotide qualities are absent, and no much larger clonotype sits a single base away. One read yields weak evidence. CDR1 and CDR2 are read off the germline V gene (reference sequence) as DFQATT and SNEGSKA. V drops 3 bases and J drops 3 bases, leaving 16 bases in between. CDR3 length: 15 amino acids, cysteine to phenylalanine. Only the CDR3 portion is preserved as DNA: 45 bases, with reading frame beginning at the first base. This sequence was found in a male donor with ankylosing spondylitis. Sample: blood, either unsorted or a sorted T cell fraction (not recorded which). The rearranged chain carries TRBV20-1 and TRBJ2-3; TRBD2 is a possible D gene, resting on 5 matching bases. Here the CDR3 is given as CSASLLAFLTDTQYF. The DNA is TGCAGTGCTAGCCTTTTAGCGTTTTTGACAGATACGCAGTATTTT.